This T cell receptor (beta chain) was found in a study of T-cell memory formation after mild COVID-19. Study-wide points: Some clones that responded turned up in pre-infection memory, which suggests that cross-reactive memory joined in.

In TCRdb, the 5' RACE reads were re-called with MiXCR into one record per CDR3 protein. The sample records 300,000 or so distinct CDR3 sequences, roughly 17% being singletons. This clonotype appeared a few times. Antigen unknown. CDR1 is LGHNT, CDR2 FRNRAP, per germline. The CDR3 is 14 amino acids. V lost 2 bases and J lost 8, with 15 bases in between. The origin of this receptor is a man aged 18 to 29 who had mild COVID-19 (a few samples of this study predate the infection). Cell type and time point are not known. The sequencing sample was made of PBMCs or a T cell subset sorted from them (not recorded which). The V call is TRBV12-5, the J call TRBJ1-2; perhaps TRBD1 as D (6 bases). In nucleotides, the CDR3 is TGTGCTAGTGGTTTGACCACAGGGTATAACGGCTACACCTTC. Translating gives CASGLTTGYNGYTF.